These T cell receptor beta chains were read from a single sample in a study of blood T cells in healthy people across ages. MiXCR was run by TCRdb on the 5' RACE reads, yielding one entry per CDR3 protein. This sample has 1.5 million to 2 million distinct CDR3 sequences, with 40% to 55% found just once. The sequencing sample was made of blood. Source of these receptors: a middle-aged woman in good health. Each CDR3 is given with its conserved first and last residue. D genes are given only for firm matches. Not all rows give a size; the values are once, few, many and, for expanded clones, a class.

>.|TRBJ2-4|.|TRBV3-1
TGTGCCAGCAGCCACAGGACGGACCGCTTGGCCCAGTACTTC
CASSHRTDRLAQYF
>.|TRBJ2-6|.|TRBV2
TGTGCCAGCAGTAGCGGCATAAACTCTGGGGCCAACGTCCTGACTTTC
CASSSGINSGANVLTF
>.|TRBJ1-1|once|TRBV6-5
TGTGCCAGCAGCGGGTCACAGGGCGTTGCTGAAGCTTTCTTT
CASSGSQGVAEAFF
>TRBD1|TRBJ2-1|once|TRBV6-6
TGTGCCAGCACCCTGACAGGGGGCCGAGATGAGCAGTTCTTC
CASTLTGGRDEQFF
>TRBD1|TRBJ2-7|.|TRBV5-1
TGCGCCAGCAGCTTGGGACAGGGCCAGTACGAGCAGTACTTC
CASSLGQGQYEQYF
>.|TRBJ1-1|.|TRBV7-9
TGTGCCAGCAGCAAAGGGGGTACGGGGAACACTGAAGCTTTCTTT
CASSKGGTGNTEAFF
>.|TRBJ1-2|.|TRBV7-2
TGTGCCAGCAGCTTAGGGGGTTCTAGCGCCTATGTCTACACCTTC
CASSLGGSSAYVYTF
>.|TRBJ2-7|many|TRBV30
TGTGCCTGGACCCCCCTTGGCAGCTCCTACGAGCAGTACTTC
CAWTPLGSSYEQYF
>TRBD2|TRBJ2-1|.|TRBV11-1
TGTGCCAGCAGCCCCCGAGGGGGACTAGCGGGGATATACAATGAGCAGTTCTTC
CASSPRGGLAGIYNEQFF
>.|TRBJ2-3|.|TRBV12-3/TRBV12-4
TGTGCCAGCAGCGAGCGTGTCGGGGCGCAGTATTTT
CASSERVGAQYF
>.|TRBJ2-7|.|TRBV6-4
TGTGCCAGCAGTGACTTTAGGTACGGCAGGGCAACGACCTACGAGCAGTACTTC
CASSDFRYGRATTYEQYF
>.|TRBJ1-1|.|TRBV18
TGTGCCAGCTCACCACTTAAGGTAAAGCTTACTGGTGGCACTGAAGCTTTCTTT
CASSPLKVKLTGGTEAFF
>.|TRBJ1-4|few|TRBV29-1
TGCAGCGTCTTAGACAGAAACCTGTTTTTT
CSVLDRNLFF
>.|TRBJ2-1|.|TRBV11-1
TGTGCCAGCAGCTCTGGGGGGATCAGGTCCCCAAACAGGGACTCCTACAATGAGCAGTTCTTC
CASSSGGIRSPNRDSYNEQFF
>TRBD1|TRBJ1-1|.|TRBV5-5
TGTGCCAGTACTCAGGGGGCTGAAGCTTTCTTT
CASTQGAEAFF
>TRBD1|TRBJ2-1|.|TRBV12-3/TRBV12-4
TGTGCCAGCAGTTTACGCGTCCGGACAGGAAACAATGAGCAGTTCTTC
CASSLRVRTGNNEQFF
>.|TRBJ1-2|.|TRBV6-1
TGTGCCAGCAGTGAAACGACAGGCACGCGCTACACCTTC
CASSETTGTRYTF
>.|TRBJ1-2|once|TRBV7-2
TGTGCCAGCACCCTCACTGGATATGGCTACACCTTC
CASTLTGYGYTF
>.|TRBJ2-7|few|TRBV20-1
TGCAGTGCTGGAGAATGGGCCGGGGGGCCCTACGAGCAGTACTTC
CSAGEWAGGPYEQYF
>.|TRBJ1-4|.|TRBV2
TGTGCCAGCAGTGCGACGCATGAAAAACTGTTTTTT
CASSATHEKLFF
>TRBD1|TRBJ2-5|.|TRBV4-1
TGCGCCAGCAGCGACCGACAGGGGCTCCAAGAGACCCAGTACTTC
CASSDRQGLQETQYF
>TRBD2|TRBJ2-3|.|TRBV20-1
TGCAGTGCTTCCGAACCGGGGGGAAAAGATACGCAGTATTTT
CSASEPGGKDTQYF
>TRBD1|TRBJ1-3|.|TRBV20-1
TGCAGTGCTAAAGGCCTGACAGGGGGCTCTGGAAACACCATATATTTT
CSAKGLTGGSGNTIYF
>TRBD1|TRBJ2-3|.|TRBV18
TGTGCCAGCTCACCCCCGGGACAGTTGTGGACAGATACGCAGTATTTT
CASSPPGQLWTDTQYF
>.|TRBJ2-7|few|TRBV18
TGTGCCAGCTCACCCGAACGCGAGCAGTACTTC
CASSPEREQYF
>.|TRBJ2-5|few|TRBV20-1
TGCAGTTACCGCCTCGACGGCGAAGAGACCCAGTACTTC
CSYRLDGEETQYF
>.|TRBJ2-3|few|TRBV20-1
TGCAGTGCCCCCCCCACAGGGATTAGCACAGATACGCAGTATTTT
CSAPPTGISTDTQYF
>.|TRBJ2-1|.|TRBV4-2
TGTGCCAGCAGCCCCGAGGGGATAGTCTCCTACAATGAGCAGTTCTTC
CASSPEGIVSYNEQFF
>.|TRBJ2-2|.|TRBV5-5
TGTGCCAGCATCCTGGGGGGGGCTTCAGGGGAGCTGTTTTTT
CASILGGASGELFF
>.|TRBJ1-2|.|TRBV20-1
TGCATGTTACAATCTGGGCGGCTGACTAACTATGGCTACACCTTC
CMLQSGRLTNYGYTF
>TRBD1|TRBJ2-1|.|TRBV6-2/TRBV6-3
TGTGCCAGCAGTGGACAGGGAGGCCCTTGGGCTGAGCAGTTCTTC
CASSGQGGPWAEQFF
>.|TRBJ1-2|.|TRBV4-3
TGCGCCAGCAGCCAAGTTCAAACTAACTATGGCTACACCTTC
CASSQVQTNYGYTF
>TRBD1|TRBJ2-7|.|TRBV25-1
TGTGCCACCATGAGTGACAGGACAGGGTCCTACGAGCAGTACTTC
CATMSDRTGSYEQYF
>.|TRBJ1-4|once|TRBV4-1
TGCGCCAGCAGCCAAGGGGGGTGGTCCGATGATGAAAAACTGTTTTTT
CASSQGGWSDDEKLFF
>.|TRBJ1-2|few|TRBV5-1
TGCGCCAGCAGTCAACAGAATAACTATGGCTACACCTTC
CASSQQNNYGYTF
>.|TRBJ2-3|.|TRBV29-1
TGCAGCGGATGGACAGTGAGCACAGATACGCAGTATTTT
CSGWTVSTDTQYF
>.|TRBJ2-7|.|TRBV24-1
TGTGCCACCAGTGACCCGGCCAGGAGCTACGAGCAGTACTTC
CATSDPARSYEQYF
>.|TRBJ1-1|.|TRBV2
TGTGCCAGCAGTAAAGACATGAACACTGAAGCTTTCTTT
CASSKDMNTEAFF
>.|TRBJ1-5|.|TRBV6-2/TRBV6-3
TGTGCCAGCAGTTACCCGGGACTCATGAGGGCCCAGCATTTT
CASSYPGLMRAQHF